These T cell receptor beta chains were read from a single sample in a study of cytomegalovirus exposure and HLA in healthy donors. This table comes from immunoSEQ multiplex PCR, and its TCRdb copy is limited to in-frame clones, with some not included. The sample has 150,000 to 200,000 clones, about 87% seen once. Input material: PBMCs. These receptors all come from a woman aged 18 to 35 in good health and CMV-seronegative. The CDR3 runs from the conserved cysteine through the conserved F or W. The D gene is left open where the match is weak. Rows give clone size only sometimes, using once, few, many, or a class for an expanded clone.

D: TRBD2; size: -; J: TRBJ2-4; V: TRBV15; CDR3: CATSSPSGDLAKNIQYF; DNA: TGTGCCACCAGCAGCCCTAGCGGGGATCTAGCCAAAAACATTCAGTACTTC
D: -; size: -; J: TRBJ1-4; V: TRBV5-1; CDR3: CASSRDPQGTNEKLFF; DNA: TGCGCCAGCAGCAGAGATCCACAGGGAACTAATGAAAAACTGTTTTTT
D: -; size: -; J: TRBJ1-2; V: TRBV7-9; CDR3: CASSLEGPANYGYTF; DNA: TGTGCCAGCAGCTTAGAGGGGCCAGCTAACTATGGCTACACCTTC
D: TRBD1; size: -; J: TRBJ2-2; V: TRBV7-7; CDR3: CASSQSGGRTGELFF; DNA: TGTGCTAGCAGTCAGTCAGGGGGCCGAACCGGGGAGCTGTTTTTT
D: TRBD2; size: -; J: TRBJ2-1; V: TRBV29-1; CDR3: CSVEGLAGNNEQFF; DNA: TGCAGCGTTGAGGGACTAGCGGGCAACAATGAGCAGTTCTTC
D: TRBD1; size: -; J: TRBJ2-5; V: TRBV19; CDR3: CASSIRTGPIQETQYF; DNA: TGTGCCAGTAGTATCAGGACAGGGCCCATACAAGAGACCCAGTACTTC
D: TRBD1; size: -; J: TRBJ1-2; V: TRBV19; CDR3: CASSTVTGPYGYTF; DNA: TGTGCCAGTAGTACCGTGACAGGGCCCTATGGCTACACCTTC
D: TRBD1; size: -; J: TRBJ2-7; V: TRBV11-3; CDR3: CASSPPRDRAYEQYF; DNA: TGTGCCAGCAGCCCACCCAGGGACAGGGCCTACGAGCAGTACTTC
D: -; size: -; J: TRBJ2-7; V: TRBV15; CDR3: CATSRDLGLHYEQYF; DNA: TGTGCCACCAGCAGAGATCTTGGACTACACTACGAGCAGTACTTC
D: -; size: -; J: TRBJ1-2; V: TRBV5-1; CDR3: CASSLGQGNGYTF; DNA: TGCGCCAGCAGCTTGGGGCAGGGTAATGGCTACACCTTC
D: -; size: once; J: TRBJ2-1; V: TRBV7-2; CDR3: CASSSGGNHNEQFF; DNA: TGTGCCAGCAGCTCGGGGGGCAATCACAATGAGCAGTTCTTC
D: TRBD2; size: -; J: TRBJ2-5; V: TRBV5-8; CDR3: CASSLGATSGDFETQYF; DNA: TGTGCCAGCAGCTTGGGAGCGACTAGCGGGGATTTCGAGACCCAGTACTTC
D: -; size: -; J: TRBJ2-5; V: TRBV5-6; CDR3: CASSLEDRQETQYF; DNA: TGTGCCAGCAGCTTGGAGGACAGACAAGAGACCCAGTACTTC
D: TRBD2; size: -; J: TRBJ2-1; V: TRBV5-1; CDR3: CASSLGPAGGSTYNEQFF; DNA: TGCGCCAGCAGCTTGGGTCCAGCGGGAGGGTCCACGTACAATGAGCAGTTCTTC
D: -; size: -; J: TRBJ1-1; V: TRBV2; CDR3: CASLGVGTEAFF; DNA: TGTGCCAGCCTCGGGGTAGGCACTGAAGCTTTCTTT
D: TRBD2; size: -; J: TRBJ2-1; V: TRBV9; CDR3: CASSPRFASGSSYNEQFF; DNA: TGTGCCAGCAGCCCCCGTTTCGCTAGCGGTAGCTCCTACAATGAGCAGTTCTTC
D: TRBD1; size: -; J: TRBJ1-1; V: TRBV4-3; CDR3: CASSQVGTGMNTEAFF; DNA: TGCGCCAGCAGCCAGGTGGGGACAGGGATGAACACTGAAGCTTTCTTT
D: -; size: -; J: TRBJ2-7; V: TRBV10-3; CDR3: CAISGSSYEQYF; DNA: TGTGCCATCAGCGGGAGCTCCTACGAGCAGTACTTC
D: TRBD1; size: -; J: TRBJ2-1; V: TRBV11-3; CDR3: CASSRTGTGGYNEQFF; DNA: TGTGCCAGCAGCCGGACCGGGACAGGGGGCTACAATGAGCAGTTCTTC
D: TRBD2; size: -; J: TRBJ2-7; V: TRBV9; CDR3: CASSAGGAFWGPEIEQYF; DNA: TGTGCCAGCAGCGCCGGGGGGGCCTTTTGGGGACCGGAAATCGAGCAGTACTTC